Below, 9 T cell receptor beta chains from the same sample are listed, as sequenced in a study of blood T cell repertoires in COVID-19. The assay was immunoSEQ multiplex PCR, and TCRdb's table has in-frame clones only and misses some. The sample holds 80,000 to 100,000 clones; 75% to 85% are singletons and the top ten take around 22%. The sequenced material came from peripheral blood. The origin of the receptors is a man in his 70s with acute or convalescent COVID-19.

The V call is TRBV24-1, the J call TRBJ1-1, with TRBD1 identical over 9 bases. Germline V gene sequence: CDR1 KGHDR, CDR2 SFDVKD. Losses at the gene ends were 4 bases for V and 4 bases for J; bases not matched to a gene: 6. The CDR3 is 15 residues long. Here the CDR3 DNA reads TGTGCCACCAGTGACCCCAACAGGGGGCGCACTGAAGCTTTCTTT. Its protein is CATSDPNRGRTEAFF.

The rearrangement uses TRBV7-2 and TRBJ1-1; D gene unclear. Trimming removed 2 bases from V and 3 bases from J, with 10 bases in between. The CDR3 spans 14 residues. Germline lookup yields CDR1 SGHTA and CDR2 FQGNSA. The CDR3 DNA sequence: TGTGCCAGCAGCTTAAATGAGGGATACACTGAAGCTTTCTTT. Translation: CASSLNEGYTEAFF.

V is TRBV27 and J is TRBJ1-5, with D maybe TRBD1 (5 bases). Germline CDR1 MNHEY, CDR2 SMNVEV (reference sequence). Trimming took 8 bases from V and 0 from J, leaving 17 bases between them. The CDR3 has 16 amino acids. The CDR3 DNA is TGTGCCAGCTCTTACGGGGGGGGGTATAGCAATCAGCCCCAGCATTTT. Translated: CASSYGGGYSNQPQHF.

In its sample, this clone was seen once. CDR3 in DNA: TGTGCCAGCAGGGCAGGGGGAACTAATGAAAAACTGTTTTTT. Protein: CASRAGGTNEKLFF. V and J are TRBV28 and TRBJ1-4; 7 nucleotides match TRBD1. V was pared by 6 bases and J by 1 base, with 2 bases of the junction left unmatched. In germline, CDR1 is MDHEN, CDR2 SYDVKM. The CDR3 runs to 14 residues.

The chain couples TRBV27 to TRBJ1-2; D is uncertain. Germline V gene lookup returns CDR1 MNHEY and CDR2 SMNVEV (reference sequence). V gave up 6 bases and J gave up 4 bases, with 18 bases separating them. The CDR3 loop spans 15 amino acids. Written as DNA, the CDR3 is TGTGCCAGCAGCCTCAGTGCCACAGAGAGCTATGGCTACACCTTC. Translating gives CASSLSATESYGYTF.

In this sample, this clone turned up a few times. This sequence joins TRBV9 and TRBJ2-7; 7 bases match TRBD1. The CDR3 loop spans 14 amino acids. CDR1 and CDR2 (germline): SGDLS, YYNGEE. The V gene end was trimmed by 3 bases and the J gene end by 2 bases; junction bases not matched to a gene: 5. CDR3 nucleotides: TGTGCCAGCAGCGAAACCGGGACAGCCTACGAGCAGTACTTC. Amino acids: CASSETGTAYEQYF.

The rearrangement uses TRBV28 and TRBJ1-6; TRBD1 might be the D (5 bases). V was trimmed by 4 bases and J by 5 bases, leaving 12 bases between them. This CDR3 comprises 15 residues. The germline gives CDR1 MDHEN, CDR2 SYDVKM. CDR3 protein: CASSSAVRDNSPLHF. DNA of the CDR3: TGTGCCAGCAGTTCGGCGGTCAGGGATAATTCACCCCTCCACTTT. Filled out from reference TRBV28 and TRBJ1-6, the complete variable domain reads DVKVTQSSRYLVKRTGEKVFLECVQDMDHENMFWYRQDPGLGLRLIYFSYDVKMKEKGDIPEGYSVSREKKERFSLILESASTNQTSMYLCASSSAVRDNSPLHFGNGTRLTVT.

The chain employs TRBV7-2 and TRBJ2-1; 14 bases are a match to TRBD2. Germline V gene sequence: CDR1 SGHTA, CDR2 FQGNSA. This CDR3 spans 16 amino acids. V trimming: 4 bases; J trimming: 10 bases; junction bases outside the gene matches: 9. The CDR3 here is CASSSRLAGGAREQFF. For the CDR3, the DNA is TGTGCCAGCAGCTCCCGACTAGCGGGAGGGGCTAGGGAGCAGTTCTTC.

The rearrangement links TRBV7-8 to TRBJ1-3, with D uncertain. V was trimmed by 2 bases and J by 3 bases, leaving 11 bases between them. CDR1 and CDR2 (germline): SGHVS, FQNEAQ. The CDR3 extends over 15 amino acids. CDR3 DNA sequence: TGTGCCAGCAGCTTATACGGCGGGAGTGGAAACACCATATATTTT. Translated, it gives CASSLYGGSGNTIYF.